This T cell receptor (beta chain) was sequenced for a study of cytomegalovirus exposure and HLA in healthy donors. Background on the study: Early on, a data release was issued that held some 91 million unique TCRs from HLA-typed donors. Study observations and caveats: Many donors shared some public TCRs, even though most TCR sequences were rare. Earlier analysis looked at TCR beta V segments, and most were productive about 90% or about 30% of the time.

The PCR used 60 Vbeta and 13 Jbeta primers. Generated by immunoSEQ multiplex PCR, the TCRdb table keeps only in-frame clones and is missing some. The sample table includes about 74,000 clones. The CDR3 is 18 residues long. Germline loops: CDR1 SGDLS, CDR2 YYNGEE. Trimming took 4 bases from V and 3 from J, leaving 26 bases between them. Of note for this clone: Its antigen is not known.

Sequencing used PBMCs. The clonotype originates from a female donor in good health and CMV-seropositive. The rearrangement joins TRBV9 to TRBJ2-7; a possible D gene is TRBD1 (6 bases). The CDR3 loop reads CASSPSAQIIGGGYEQYF. CDR3 nucleotide sequence: TGTGCCAGCAGCCCATCCGCACAAATAATAGGGGGTGGCTACGAGCAGTACTTC.